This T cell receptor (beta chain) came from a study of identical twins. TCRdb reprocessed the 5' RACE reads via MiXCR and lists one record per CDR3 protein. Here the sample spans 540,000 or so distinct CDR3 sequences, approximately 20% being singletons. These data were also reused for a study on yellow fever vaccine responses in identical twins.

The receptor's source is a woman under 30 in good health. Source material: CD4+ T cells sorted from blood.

CDR3: CASSLRGQDPQFF. For the CDR3, the DNA is TGTGCCAGCAGCTTAAGGGGACAGGATCCACAGTTCTTC. This chain joins TRBV7-9 and TRBJ2-1; 8 bases agree with TRBD1. Germline CDR1 SEHNR, CDR2 FQNEAQ (reference sequence). Trimming removed 2 bases from V and 13 bases from J; junction bases left unmatched: 7. The CDR3 is made up of 13 amino acids.